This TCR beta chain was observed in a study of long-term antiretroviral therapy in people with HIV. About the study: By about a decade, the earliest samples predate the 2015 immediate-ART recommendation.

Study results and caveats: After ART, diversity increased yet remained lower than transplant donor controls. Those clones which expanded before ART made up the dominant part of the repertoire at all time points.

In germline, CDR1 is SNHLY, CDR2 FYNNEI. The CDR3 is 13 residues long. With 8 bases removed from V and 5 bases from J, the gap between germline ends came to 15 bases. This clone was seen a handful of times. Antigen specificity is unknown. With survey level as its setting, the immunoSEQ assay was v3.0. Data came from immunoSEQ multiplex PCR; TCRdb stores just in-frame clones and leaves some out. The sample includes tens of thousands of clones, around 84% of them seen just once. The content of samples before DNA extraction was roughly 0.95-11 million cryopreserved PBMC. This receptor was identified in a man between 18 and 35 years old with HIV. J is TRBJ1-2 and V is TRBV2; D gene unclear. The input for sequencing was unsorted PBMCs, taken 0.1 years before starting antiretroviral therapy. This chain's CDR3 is CASLLGLEYGYTF. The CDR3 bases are TGTGCCAGCCTCCTGGGGTTAGAGTATGGCTACACCTTC.